This note documents a single T cell receptor beta chain sequence. At one end the junction does not follow the germline gene, possibly because of a read error. This sample stems from a study of read filtering for tumor transcriptome and immune sequencing. This CDR3 has 14 residues. From roughly 390 ng of RNA, a library with molecular barcoded alpha/delta and beta/gamma adaptors was made. TCRdb re-analysed the reads in MiXCR, keeping a single row per CDR3 protein. The sample holds tens of thousands of distinct CDR3 sequences; roughly 15% are singletons and the top ten take roughly 30%. Input material: a population of CD138-negative cells sorted from bone marrow. This receptor was identified in a donor aged 40 or over with multiple myeloma. The rearrangement uses TRBV12-3 or TRBV12-4 and TRBJ1-5, with D possibly being TRBD1 (6 bases). CDR3 amino acids: CASSSQGYNQPQHF. CDR3 nucleotide sequence: TGTGCCAGCAGTTCACAGGGATACAATCAGCCCCAGCACTTT.